Below, 20 T cell receptor beta chains from the same sample are listed, as sequenced in a study of radiotherapy plus CTLA-4 blockade in lung cancer. Here immunoSEQ multiplex PCR was the method, and the copy in TCRdb shows in-frame clones only, minus some. This sample has 95,000 to 150,000 clones, with about 87% found just once. Source: peripheral blood, taken from a patient treated with radiotherapy plus ipilimumab. These receptors all come from a human donor with non-small cell lung cancer that progressed on radiotherapy plus ipilimumab.

The CDR3 nucleotides read TGCGCCAGCAGCTTGGAGGGACTAGTGTACGAGCAGTACTTC. This sequence encodes CASSLEGLVYEQYF. The V and J genes are TRBV5-1 and TRBJ2-7; TRBD2 agrees at 8 bases. The CDR3 extends over 14 amino acids. Unmatched junction bases numbered 3, after V lost 0 bases and J lost 4 bases. Germline loops: CDR1 SGHRS, CDR2 YFSETQ.

V and J are TRBV6-5 and TRBJ1-2; TRBD1 is a possible D gene (5 bases). The germline gives CDR1 MNHEY, CDR2 SVGAGI. V lost 1 base to trimming and J lost 0 bases, with 12 bases between them. The CDR3 length is 16 residues. The chain's CDR3 is CASSYYLGTANYGYTF. Written as DNA, the CDR3 is TGTGCCAGCAGTTACTATCTGGGGACCGCTAACTATGGCTACACCTTC.

The rearrangement uses TRBV7-8 and TRBJ1-5, with D maybe TRBD1 (5 bases). The CDR3 totals 15 residues. Trimming shortened V by 4 bases and J by 0 bases, and 10 bases separated the two germline ends. CDR1 and CDR2 (germline): SGHVS, FQNEAQ. The CDR3 DNA reads TGTGCCAGCAGCTCCCGGGACCTTAGCAATCAGCCCCAGCATTTT. Its protein is CASSSRDLSNQPQHF.

This sequence joins TRBV5-5 and TRBJ2-7; D gene uncertain. CDR1 is SGHKS and CDR2 is YYEKEE in the germline V gene (reference sequence). The V and J ends lost 2 bases and 3 bases respectively, with 9 bases between them. This CDR3 is 13 amino acids long. The CDR3 nucleotides are TGTGCCAGCAGCTTAAGGGTGGACTACGAGCAGTACTTC. This translates into CASSLRVDYEQYF.

In regard to this clone: Different DNA sequences within this sample yield the same CDR3. This chain connects TRBV19 to TRBJ1-1; no clear D. Germline lookup yields CDR1 LNHDA and CDR2 SQIVND (reference sequence). This CDR3 has 11 amino acids. Trimming shortened V by 3 bases and J by 7 bases, and 6 bases separated the two germline ends. The CDR3 DNA is TGTGCCAGTAGTATTGGGTATGAAGCTTTCTTT. Protein: CASSIGYEAFF.

The rearrangement joins TRBV6-1 to TRBJ2-7, with TRBD2 matching 8 bases. CDR1 is MNHNS and CDR2 is SASEGT in the germline V gene. CDR3 length: 12 residues. J was trimmed by 2 bases and V by 11 bases; bases with no gene match: 5. CDR3 DNA: TGTGCCGCCGGGACTAGTCCCTACGAGCAGTACTTC. It is translated as CAAGTSPYEQYF.

The chain couples TRBV6-1 to TRBJ2-3, with D possibly matching TRBD2 (5 bases). The CDR3 loop spans 15 amino acids. V was cut by 7 bases and J by 2 bases, with 16 bases left in between. The germline V gene encodes CDR1 MNHNS and CDR2 SASEGT. CDR3 DNA: TGTGCCAGCACCCAGGTCCGCGGGTACACAGATACGCAGTATTTT. It yields the protein CASTQVRGYTDTQYF.

The gene calls are TRBV7-9 and TRBJ2-7; perhaps TRBD1 as D (5 bases). V dropped 5 bases and J dropped 7 bases, with 15 bases sitting between them. Germline lookup yields CDR1 SEHNR and CDR2 FQNEAQ (reference sequence). The CDR3 is 13 residues long. The CDR3 loop reads CASSHAPGWEQYF. CDR3 in DNA: TGTGCCAGCAGCCACGCACCAGGGTGGGAGCAGTACTTC.

The chain has TRBV21-1 and TRBJ1-1; TRBD1 is the table's D call, not checked against the DNA. TRBV21-1 is described as a pseudogene. This CDR3 has 15 residues. As DNA, the CDR3 is TGTGCCAGCAGCAAATTGGGGGCTTTGAACACTGAAGCTTTCTTT. It encodes CASSKLGALNTEAFF.

The J gene is TRBJ2-5, the V gene TRBV9, with 13 bases fitting TRBD2. With 0 bases clipped from V and 4 bases from J, the junction kept 9 bases outside the gene matches. The CDR3 totals 18 residues. CDR1 and CDR2 (germline): SGDLS, YYNGEE. CDR3 bases: TGTGCCAGCAGCGTAGCACCAGGACTAGCGGGAGTAGGAGAGACCCAGTACTTC. It encodes CASSVAPGLAGVGETQYF.

The chain is built from TRBV30 and TRBJ2-5; D is perhaps TRBD1 (6 bases). CDR1 is GTSNPN, CDR2 SVGIG, per germline (reference sequence). Trimming removed 3 bases at V and 2 bases at J, with 10 bases between. This CDR3 contains 13 residues. CDR3 nucleotide sequence: TGTGCCTGGAGGGCGACAGGTCAAGAGACCCAGTACTTC. Translated: CAWRATGQETQYF.

This chain links TRBV9 with TRBJ2-1; TRBD2 matches at 9 bases. The CDR3 is 17 residues long. V gave up 3 bases and J gave up 5 bases; unmatched junction bases: 12. Germline values: CDR1 SGDLS, CDR2 YYNGEE. The CDR3 spells CASSARTGLAIDNEQFF. CDR3 coding DNA: TGTGCCAGCAGCGCTCGTACCGGACTAGCGATTGACAATGAGCAGTTCTTC.

The count of this clone is one. The chain links TRBV5-4 to TRBJ1-1; no clear D. The length of the CDR3 is 13 residues. Germline V gene sequence: CDR1 SGHNT, CDR2 YYREEE (reference sequence). With 2 bases removed from V and 1 base from J, the gap between germline ends came to 6 bases. CDR3 protein: CASSLQENTEAFF. The CDR3 DNA sequence: TGTGCCAGCAGCTTACAAGAGAACACTGAAGCTTTCTTT.

V is TRBV9 and J is TRBJ2-7; unclear D gene. This CDR3 contains 14 residues. V was pared by 4 bases and J by 5 bases, with 16 bases between. The germline V gene encodes CDR1 SGDLS and CDR2 YYNGEE. DNA for the CDR3: TGTGCCAGCAGCATCGATCTCCTGAAGGACGAGCAGTACTTC. Amino acids: CASSIDLLKDEQYF.

This sequence joins TRBV25-1 and TRBJ2-3; D is ambiguous. Trimming removed 5 bases from V and 2 bases from J, with 14 bases in between. This CDR3 contains 15 residues. Germline V lookup: CDR1 MGHDK, CDR2 SYGVNS. In DNA, the CDR3 is TGTGCCAGCAGTCCCCGTCGTGGGTTCACAGATACGCAGTATTTT. This gives the protein CASSPRRGFTDTQYF.

This clone appeared a single time. The V gene is TRBV2, the J gene TRBJ2-7, with TRBD1 identical over 10 bases. The V and J ends lost 4 bases and 7 bases, in that order; junction bases with no gene match: 7. CDR3 length: 14 residues. Germline V gene sequence: CDR1 SNHLY, CDR2 FYNNEI. In DNA, the CDR3 is TGTGCCAGCAGTGTAGACAGGGGGCAGGGAGAGCAGTACTTC. Amino acid sequence: CASSVDRGQGEQYF.

Regarding this clone: Mismatch with germline at one junction end may stem from a read error. This rearrangement joins TRBV18 to TRBJ1-4; D gene ambiguous. CDR1 KGHSH and CDR2 LQKENI come from the germline V gene. This CDR3 has 16 amino acids. The CDR3 DNA reads as TGTGCCAGCCCACCACGGAGGCACAGTCCGAATGAAAAACTGTTTTTT. As protein: CASPPRRHSPNEKLFF.

The chain recombines TRBV30 with TRBJ1-1; 8 bases are a match to TRBD1. The germline V gene has CDR1 GTSNPN and CDR2 SVGIG (reference sequence). This CDR3 is built from 17 residues. Unmatched junction bases numbered 11, after V lost 2 bases and J lost 0 bases. CDR3 nucleotide sequence: TGTGCCTGGAGTACCTTAAAACGGACAGGGTTGAACACTGAAGCTTTCTTT. It yields the protein CAWSTLKRTGLNTEAFF.

V is TRBV5-4 and J is TRBJ2-7, with 8 bases identical to TRBD1. Germline V gene lookup returns CDR1 SGHNT and CDR2 YYREEE (reference sequence). With V trimmed by 4 bases and J by 1 base, 7 bases remained unmatched. This CDR3 is built from 15 residues. The CDR3 sequence is CASSADRGWSYEQYF. Here the CDR3 DNA reads TGTGCCAGCAGCGCCGACAGGGGATGGTCCTACGAGCAGTACTTC.

This chain uses TRBV9 with TRBJ2-7; D not certain. The CDR3 spans 17 residues. Germline V gene lookup returns CDR1 SGDLS and CDR2 YYNGEE. V dropped 0 bases and J dropped 2 bases, with 18 bases sitting between them. The CDR3 loop is CASSVAGSPPYPYEQYF. CDR3 in DNA: TGTGCCAGCAGCGTAGCTGGCAGTCCCCCCTACCCCTACGAGCAGTACTTC.